This T cell receptor (beta chain) was sequenced in a study of T-cell reconstitution after alpha-beta-depleted transplantation in children. Construction of the TCRbeta library involved unique molecular identifiers. TCRdb reprocessed the PCR reads via MiXCR and lists one record per CDR3 protein. The sample holds fewer than 350,000 distinct CDR3 sequences, roughly 9.1% seen once. This clonotype was observed at least ten times. Its cognate antigen is unknown. Study results and limitations: Surviving recipient T cells and intrathymic progenitors accounted for some patients' high TCRbeta diversity at day 60. As was reported, about two months after transplant, alpha-beta T cells came from several hundred expanded graft clones. A year post-transplant, T-cell counts and diversity derived mostly from newly produced T cells.

This receptor was taken from a boy under three years old with acute myeloid leukemia, due to receive a stem cell transplant. The source was PBMCs, collected before TCRalphabeta/CD19-depleted stem cell transplant.

The CDR3 sequence is CASSEKRGDQPQHF. In DNA, the CDR3 is TGTGCCAGCAGTGAAAAGAGAGGAGATCAGCCCCAGCATTTT. This chain links TRBV25-1 with TRBJ1-5; D not certain. V was cut by 2 bases and J by 5 bases, with 10 bases left in between. The CDR3 is 14 residues long. CDR1 is MGHDK, CDR2 SYGVNS, per germline.